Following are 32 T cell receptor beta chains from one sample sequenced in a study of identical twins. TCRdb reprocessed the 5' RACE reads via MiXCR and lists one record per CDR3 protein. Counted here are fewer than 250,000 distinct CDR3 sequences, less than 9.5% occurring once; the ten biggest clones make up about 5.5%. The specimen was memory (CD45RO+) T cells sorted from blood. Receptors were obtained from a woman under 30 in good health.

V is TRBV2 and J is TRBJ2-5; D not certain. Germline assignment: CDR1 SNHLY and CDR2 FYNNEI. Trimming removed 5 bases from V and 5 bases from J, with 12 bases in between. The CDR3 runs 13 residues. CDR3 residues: CASSRSFGETQYF. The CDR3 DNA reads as TGTGCCAGCAGTCGTAGCTTTGGGGAGACCCAGTACTTC.

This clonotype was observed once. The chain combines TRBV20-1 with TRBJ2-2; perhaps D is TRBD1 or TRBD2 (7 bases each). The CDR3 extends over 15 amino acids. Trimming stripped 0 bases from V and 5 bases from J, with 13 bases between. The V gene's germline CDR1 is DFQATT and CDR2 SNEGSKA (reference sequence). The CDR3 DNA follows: TGCAGTGCTAGAGATCCAGGGGGAGGGACCGGGGAGCTGTTTTTT. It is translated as CSARDPGGGTGELFF.

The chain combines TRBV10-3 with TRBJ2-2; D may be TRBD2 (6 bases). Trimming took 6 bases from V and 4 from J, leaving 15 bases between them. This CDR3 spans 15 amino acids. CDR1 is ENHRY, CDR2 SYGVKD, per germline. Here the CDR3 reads CAIRPSGGGTGELFF. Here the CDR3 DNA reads TGTGCCATCAGACCCTCCGGGGGAGGCACCGGGGAGCTGTTTTTT.

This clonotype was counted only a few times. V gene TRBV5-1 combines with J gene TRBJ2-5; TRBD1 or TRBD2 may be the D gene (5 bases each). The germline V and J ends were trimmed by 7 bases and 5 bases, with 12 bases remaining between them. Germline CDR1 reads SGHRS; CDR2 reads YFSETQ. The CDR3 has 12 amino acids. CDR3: CASHRDRETQYF. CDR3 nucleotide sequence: TGCGCCAGCCACCGGGACCGGGAGACCCAGTACTTC.

CDR3 protein: CSAGRGGLYEQYF. The CDR3 bases are TGCAGTGCTGGGCGGGGGGGCCTTTACGAGCAGTACTTC. J is TRBJ2-7 and V is TRBV20-1, with 9 positions matching TRBD2. V dropped 5 bases and J dropped 4; count of bases not matched to a gene: 6. In germline, CDR1 is DFQATT, CDR2 SNEGSKA (reference sequence). This CDR3 spans 13 amino acids.

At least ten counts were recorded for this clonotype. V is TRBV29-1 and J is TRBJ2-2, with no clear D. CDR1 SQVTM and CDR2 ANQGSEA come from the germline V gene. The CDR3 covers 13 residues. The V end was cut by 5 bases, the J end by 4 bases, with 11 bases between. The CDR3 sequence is CSVHSRVTGELFF. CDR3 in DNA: TGCAGCGTTCATAGTAGAGTCACCGGGGAGCTGTTTTTT.

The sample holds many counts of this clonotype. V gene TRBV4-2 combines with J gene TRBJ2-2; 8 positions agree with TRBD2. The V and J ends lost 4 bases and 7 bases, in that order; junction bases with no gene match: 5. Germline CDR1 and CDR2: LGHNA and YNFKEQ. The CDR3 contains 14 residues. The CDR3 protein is CASSPRGGGGELFF. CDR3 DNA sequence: TGTGCCAGCAGCCCTCGGGGGGGCGGCGGGGAGCTGTTTTTT.

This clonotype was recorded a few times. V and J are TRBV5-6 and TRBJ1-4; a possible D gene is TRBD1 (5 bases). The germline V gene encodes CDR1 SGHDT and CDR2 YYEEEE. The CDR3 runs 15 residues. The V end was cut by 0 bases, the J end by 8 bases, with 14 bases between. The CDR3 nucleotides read TGTGCCAGCAGCTTGGATCTCAGGGTGGAGGAAAAACTGTTTTTT. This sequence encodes CASSLDLRVEEKLFF.

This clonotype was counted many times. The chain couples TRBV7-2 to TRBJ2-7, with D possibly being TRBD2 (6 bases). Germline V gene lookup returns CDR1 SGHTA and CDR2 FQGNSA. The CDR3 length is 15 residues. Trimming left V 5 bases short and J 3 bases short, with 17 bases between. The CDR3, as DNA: TGTGCCAGCAGCACCGGGTTTAGCGGTTACTACGAGCAGTACTTC. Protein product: CASSTGFSGYYEQYF.

The CDR3: CASSATSGGAYNEQFF. As DNA, the CDR3 is TGTGCCAGCAGTGCAACTAGCGGGGGGGCCTACAATGAGCAGTTCTTC. V and J are TRBV12-3 or TRBV12-4 and TRBJ2-1; the match to TRBD2 covers 13 bases. The CDR3 contains 16 residues. Trimming took 5 bases from V and 2 from J; bases not matched to a gene: 3.

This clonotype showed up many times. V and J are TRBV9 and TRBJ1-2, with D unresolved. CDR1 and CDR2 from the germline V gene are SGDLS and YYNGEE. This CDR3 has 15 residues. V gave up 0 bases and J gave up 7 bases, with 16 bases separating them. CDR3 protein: CASSVATSRSSGYTF. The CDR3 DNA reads TGTGCCAGCAGCGTAGCTACTTCCCGTTCCAGTGGCTACACCTTC.

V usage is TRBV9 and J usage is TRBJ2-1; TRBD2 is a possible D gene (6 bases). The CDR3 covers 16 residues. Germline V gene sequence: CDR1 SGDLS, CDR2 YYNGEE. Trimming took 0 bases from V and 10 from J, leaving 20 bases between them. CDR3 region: CASSVVGRGRLGEQFF. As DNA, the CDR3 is TGTGCCAGCAGCGTAGTCGGGCGGGGAAGACTCGGGGAGCAGTTCTTC.

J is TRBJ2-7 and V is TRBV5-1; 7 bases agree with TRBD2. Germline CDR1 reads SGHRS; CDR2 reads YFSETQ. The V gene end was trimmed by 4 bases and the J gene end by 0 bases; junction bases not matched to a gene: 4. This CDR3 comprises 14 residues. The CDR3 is CASSGAGYSYEQYF. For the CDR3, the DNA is TGCGCCAGCAGCGGAGCGGGGTACTCCTACGAGCAGTACTTC.

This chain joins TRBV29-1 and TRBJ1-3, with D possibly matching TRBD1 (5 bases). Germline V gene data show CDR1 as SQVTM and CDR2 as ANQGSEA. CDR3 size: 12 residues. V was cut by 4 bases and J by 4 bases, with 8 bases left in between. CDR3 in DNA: TGCAGCGTTGGGCAGGGAGGAAACACCATATATTTT. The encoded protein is CSVGQGGNTIYF.

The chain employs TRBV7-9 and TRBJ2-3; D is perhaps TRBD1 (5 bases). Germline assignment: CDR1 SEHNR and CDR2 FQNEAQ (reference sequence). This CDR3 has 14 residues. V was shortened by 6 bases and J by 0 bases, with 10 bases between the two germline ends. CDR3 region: CASRQDPSTDTQYF. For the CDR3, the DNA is TGTGCCAGCAGACAGGACCCTAGCACAGATACGCAGTATTTT.

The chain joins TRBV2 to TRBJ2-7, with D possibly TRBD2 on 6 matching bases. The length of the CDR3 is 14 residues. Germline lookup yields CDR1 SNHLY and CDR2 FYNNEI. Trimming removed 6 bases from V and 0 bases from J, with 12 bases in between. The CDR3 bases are TGTGCCAGCAGGGGCGGGGTCCTCTCCTACGAGCAGTACTTC. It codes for CASRGGVLSYEQYF. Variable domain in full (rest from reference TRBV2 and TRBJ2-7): EPEVTQTPSHQVTQMGQEVILRCVPISNHLYFYWYRQILGQKVEFLVSFYNNEISEKSEIFDDQFSVERPDGSNFTLKIRSTKLEDSAMYFCASRGGVLSYEQYFGPGTRLTVT.

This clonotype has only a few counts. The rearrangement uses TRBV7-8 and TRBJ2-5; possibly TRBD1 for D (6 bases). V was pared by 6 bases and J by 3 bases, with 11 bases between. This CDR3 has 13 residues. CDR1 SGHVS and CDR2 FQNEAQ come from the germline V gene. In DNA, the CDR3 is TGTGCCAGCAGTTGGACAGCCGAAGAGACCCAGTACTTC. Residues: CASSWTAEETQYF.

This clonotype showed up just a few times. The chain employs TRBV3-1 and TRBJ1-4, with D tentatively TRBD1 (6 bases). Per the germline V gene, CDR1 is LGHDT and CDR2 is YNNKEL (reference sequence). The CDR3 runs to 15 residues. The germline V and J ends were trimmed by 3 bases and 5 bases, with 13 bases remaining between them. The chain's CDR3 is CASSHQTGLNEKLFF. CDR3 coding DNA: TGTGCCAGCAGCCACCAGACAGGTCTGAATGAAAAACTGTTTTTT.

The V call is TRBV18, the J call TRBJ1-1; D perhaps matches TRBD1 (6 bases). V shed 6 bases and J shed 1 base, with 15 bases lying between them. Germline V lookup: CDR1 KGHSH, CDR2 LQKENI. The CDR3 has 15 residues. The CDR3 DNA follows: TGTGCCAGCTCCCCCCCCAGGGGAACGAACACTGAAGCTTTCTTT. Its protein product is CASSPPRGTNTEAFF.

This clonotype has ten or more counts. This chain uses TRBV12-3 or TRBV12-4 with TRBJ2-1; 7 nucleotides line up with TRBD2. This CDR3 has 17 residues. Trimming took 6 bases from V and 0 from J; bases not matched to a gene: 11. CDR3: CASRAILGGSSYNEQFF. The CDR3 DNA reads TGTGCCAGCAGGGCCATCCTGGGCGGGAGCTCCTACAATGAGCAGTTCTTC.

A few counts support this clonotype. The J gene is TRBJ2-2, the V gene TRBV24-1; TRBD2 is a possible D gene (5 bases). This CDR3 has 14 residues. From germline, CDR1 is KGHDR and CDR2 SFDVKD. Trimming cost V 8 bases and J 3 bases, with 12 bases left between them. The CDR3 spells CATIEDFYTGELFF. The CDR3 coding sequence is TGTGCCACCATAGAGGACTTTTACACCGGGGAGCTGTTTTTT.

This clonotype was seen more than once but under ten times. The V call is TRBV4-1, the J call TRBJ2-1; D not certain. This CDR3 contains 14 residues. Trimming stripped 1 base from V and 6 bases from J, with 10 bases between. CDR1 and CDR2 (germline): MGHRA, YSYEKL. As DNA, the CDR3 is TGCGCCAGCAGCCAAGCTCGGTTTTCCAATGAGCAGTTCTTC. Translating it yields CASSQARFSNEQFF.

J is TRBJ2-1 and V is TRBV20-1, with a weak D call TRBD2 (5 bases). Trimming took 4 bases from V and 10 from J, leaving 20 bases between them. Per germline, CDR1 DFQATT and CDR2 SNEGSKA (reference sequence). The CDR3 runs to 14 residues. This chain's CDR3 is CSAKISGELGEQFF. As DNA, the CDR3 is TGCAGTGCTAAGATCAGCGGCGAGTTAGGGGAGCAGTTCTTC.

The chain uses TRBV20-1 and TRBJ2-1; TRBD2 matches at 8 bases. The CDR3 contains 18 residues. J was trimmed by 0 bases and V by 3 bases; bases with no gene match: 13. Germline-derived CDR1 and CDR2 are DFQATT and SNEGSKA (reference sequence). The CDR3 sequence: CSASIGWRLAGSYNEQFF. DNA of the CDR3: TGCAGTGCTAGTATTGGATGGAGGCTAGCGGGCTCCTACAATGAGCAGTTCTTC.

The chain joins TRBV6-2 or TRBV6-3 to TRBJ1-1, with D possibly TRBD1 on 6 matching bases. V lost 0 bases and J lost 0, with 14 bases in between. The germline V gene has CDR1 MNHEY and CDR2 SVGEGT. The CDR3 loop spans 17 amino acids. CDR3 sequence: CASSYSKGGTMNTEAFF. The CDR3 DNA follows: TGTGCCAGCAGTTACTCGAAGGGGGGCACCATGAACACTGAAGCTTTCTTT.

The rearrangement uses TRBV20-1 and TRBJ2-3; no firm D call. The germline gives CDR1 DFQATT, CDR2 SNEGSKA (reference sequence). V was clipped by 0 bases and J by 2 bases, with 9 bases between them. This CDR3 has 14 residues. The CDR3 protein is CSARDYSSTDTQYF. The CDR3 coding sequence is TGCAGTGCTAGAGACTACAGCTCCACAGATACGCAGTATTTT.

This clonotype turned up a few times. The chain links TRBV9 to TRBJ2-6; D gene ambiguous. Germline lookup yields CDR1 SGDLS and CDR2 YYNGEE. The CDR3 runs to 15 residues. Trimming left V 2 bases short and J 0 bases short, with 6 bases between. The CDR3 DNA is TGTGCCAGCAGCGTGGCTGACTCTGGGGCCAACGTCCTGACTTTC. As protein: CASSVADSGANVLTF.

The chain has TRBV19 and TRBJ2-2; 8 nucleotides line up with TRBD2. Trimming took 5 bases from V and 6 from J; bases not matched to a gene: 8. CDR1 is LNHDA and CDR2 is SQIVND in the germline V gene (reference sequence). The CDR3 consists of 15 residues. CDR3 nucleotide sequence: TGTGCCAGTAGTCTACGACTAGCGTATGCCGGGGAGCTGTTTTTT. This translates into CASSLRLAYAGELFF. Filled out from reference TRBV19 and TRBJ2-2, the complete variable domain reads DGGITQSPKYLFRKEGQNVTLSCEQNLNHDAMYWYRQDPGQGLRLIYYSQIVNDFQKGDIAEGYSVSREKKESFPLTVTSAQKNPTAFYLCASSLRLAYAGELFFGEGSRLTVL.

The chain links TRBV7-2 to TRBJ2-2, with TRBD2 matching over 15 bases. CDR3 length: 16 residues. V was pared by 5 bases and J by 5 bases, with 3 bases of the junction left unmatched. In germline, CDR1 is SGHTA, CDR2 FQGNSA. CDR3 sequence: CASSPGTSGRTGELFF. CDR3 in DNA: TGTGCCAGCAGCCCCGGGACTAGCGGGAGGACCGGGGAGCTGTTTTTT.

The CDR3 loop is CASGGQEDTQYF. Here the CDR3 DNA reads TGTGCCTCCGGGGGGCAAGAAGATACGCAGTATTTT. The V gene is TRBV6-2 or TRBV6-3, the J gene TRBJ2-3; a weak D match, TRBD2 (7 bases). CDR1 and CDR2 from the germline V gene are MNHEY and SVGEGT. V shed 11 bases and J shed 5 bases, with 14 bases lying between them. This CDR3 region has 12 residues.

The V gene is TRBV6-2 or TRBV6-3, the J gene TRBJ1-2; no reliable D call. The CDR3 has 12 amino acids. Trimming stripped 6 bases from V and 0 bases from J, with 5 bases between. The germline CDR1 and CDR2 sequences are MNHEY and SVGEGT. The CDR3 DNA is TGTGCCAGCAGCGAGACTAACTATGGCTACACCTTC. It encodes CASSETNYGYTF.

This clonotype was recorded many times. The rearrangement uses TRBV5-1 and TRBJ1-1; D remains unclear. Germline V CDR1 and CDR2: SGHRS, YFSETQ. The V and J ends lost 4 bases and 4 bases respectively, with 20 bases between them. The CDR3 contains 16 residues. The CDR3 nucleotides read TGCGCCAGCAGCCCGGTGATCGGGTTGGGAGGCACTGAAGCTTTCTTT. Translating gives CASSPVIGLGGTEAFF.